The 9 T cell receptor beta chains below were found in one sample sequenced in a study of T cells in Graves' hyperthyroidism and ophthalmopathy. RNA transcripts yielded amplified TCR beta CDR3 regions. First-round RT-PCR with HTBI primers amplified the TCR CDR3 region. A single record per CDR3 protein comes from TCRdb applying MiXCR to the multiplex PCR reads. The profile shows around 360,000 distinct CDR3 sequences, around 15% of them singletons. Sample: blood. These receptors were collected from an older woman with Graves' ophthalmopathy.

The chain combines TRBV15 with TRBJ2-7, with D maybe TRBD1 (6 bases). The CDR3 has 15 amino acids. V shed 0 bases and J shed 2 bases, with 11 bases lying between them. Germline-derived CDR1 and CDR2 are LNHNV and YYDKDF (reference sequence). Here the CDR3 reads CATSRDTRGPYEQYF. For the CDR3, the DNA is TGTGCCACCAGCAGAGATACCAGGGGTCCCTACGAGCAGTACTTC.

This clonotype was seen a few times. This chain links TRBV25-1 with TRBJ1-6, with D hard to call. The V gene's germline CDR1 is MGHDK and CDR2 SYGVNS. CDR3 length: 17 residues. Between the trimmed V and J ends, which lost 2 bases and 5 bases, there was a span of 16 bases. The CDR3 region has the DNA TGTGCCAGCAGTGAACTCCCCTTATTTGGGGATAATTCACCCCTCCACTTT. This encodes CASSELPLFGDNSPLHF.

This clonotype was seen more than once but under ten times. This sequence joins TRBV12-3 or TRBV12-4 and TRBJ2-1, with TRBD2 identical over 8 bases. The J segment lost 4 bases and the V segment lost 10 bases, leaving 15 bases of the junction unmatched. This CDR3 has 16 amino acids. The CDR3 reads CATQPGLEGSYNEQFF. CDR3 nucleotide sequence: TGTGCCACTCAACCGGGACTAGAGGGTTCATACAATGAGCAGTTCTTC.

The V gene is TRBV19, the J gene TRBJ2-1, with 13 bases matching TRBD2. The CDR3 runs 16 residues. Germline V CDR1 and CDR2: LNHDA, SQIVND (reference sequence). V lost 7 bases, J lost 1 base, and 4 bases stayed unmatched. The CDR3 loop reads CASTGTSGDSYNEQFF. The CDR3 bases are TGTGCCAGTACCGGGACTAGCGGGGATTCCTACAATGAGCAGTTCTTC.

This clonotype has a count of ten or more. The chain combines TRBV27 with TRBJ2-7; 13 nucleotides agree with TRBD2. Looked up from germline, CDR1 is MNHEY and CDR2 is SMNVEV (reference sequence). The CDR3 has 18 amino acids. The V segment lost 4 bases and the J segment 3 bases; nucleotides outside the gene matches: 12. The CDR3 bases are TGTGCCAGCAGTTCCCGGACTAGCGGGAGCTCGTGGGGCTACGAGCAGTACTTC. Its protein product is CASSSRTSGSSWGYEQYF.

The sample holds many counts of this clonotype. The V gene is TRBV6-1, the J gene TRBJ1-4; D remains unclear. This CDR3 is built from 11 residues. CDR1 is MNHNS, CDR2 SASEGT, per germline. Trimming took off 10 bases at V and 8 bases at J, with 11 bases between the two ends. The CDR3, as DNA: TGTGCCACCAACCTTAGGGAAAAACTGTTTTTT. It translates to CATNLREKLFF.

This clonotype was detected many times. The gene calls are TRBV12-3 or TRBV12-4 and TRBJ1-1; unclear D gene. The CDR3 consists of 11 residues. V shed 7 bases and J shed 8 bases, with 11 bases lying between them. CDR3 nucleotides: TGTGCCAGCAAGGGTGAGGTGGAAGCTTTCTTT. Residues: CASKGEVEAFF.

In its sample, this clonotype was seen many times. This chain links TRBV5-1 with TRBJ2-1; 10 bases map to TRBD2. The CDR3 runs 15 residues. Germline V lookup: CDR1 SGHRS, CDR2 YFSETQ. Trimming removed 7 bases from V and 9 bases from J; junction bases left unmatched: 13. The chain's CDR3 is CASRDRLAGDGEQFF. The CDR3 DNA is TGCGCCAGCCGTGACCGGCTAGCGGGAGATGGTGAGCAGTTCTTC.

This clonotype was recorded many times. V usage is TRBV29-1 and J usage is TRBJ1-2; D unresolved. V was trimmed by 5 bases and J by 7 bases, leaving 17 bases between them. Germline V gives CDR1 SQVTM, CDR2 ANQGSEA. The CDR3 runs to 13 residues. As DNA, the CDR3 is TGCAGCGTTACAAACGGGGATCGGACTGGCTACACCTTC. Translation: CSVTNGDRTGYTF.